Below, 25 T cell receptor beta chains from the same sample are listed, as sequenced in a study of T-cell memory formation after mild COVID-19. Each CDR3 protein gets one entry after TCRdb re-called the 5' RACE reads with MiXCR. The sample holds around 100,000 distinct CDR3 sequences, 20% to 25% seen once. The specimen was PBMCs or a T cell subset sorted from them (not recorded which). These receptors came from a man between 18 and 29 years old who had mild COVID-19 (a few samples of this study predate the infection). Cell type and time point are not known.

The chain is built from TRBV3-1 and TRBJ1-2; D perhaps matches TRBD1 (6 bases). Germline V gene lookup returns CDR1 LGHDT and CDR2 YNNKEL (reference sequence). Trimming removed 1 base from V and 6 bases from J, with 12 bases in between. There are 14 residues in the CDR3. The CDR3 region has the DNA TGTGCCAGCAGCCAAGTATCGGGGGGCAATGGCTACACCTTC. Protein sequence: CASSQVSGGNGYTF.

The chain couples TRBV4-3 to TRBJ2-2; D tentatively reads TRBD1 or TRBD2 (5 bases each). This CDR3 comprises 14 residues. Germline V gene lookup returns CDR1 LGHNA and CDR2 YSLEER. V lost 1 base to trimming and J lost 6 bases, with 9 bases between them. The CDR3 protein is CASSQGRGPGELFF. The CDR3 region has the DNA TGCGCCAGCAGCCAAGGTCGGGGACCCGGGGAGCTGTTTTTT.

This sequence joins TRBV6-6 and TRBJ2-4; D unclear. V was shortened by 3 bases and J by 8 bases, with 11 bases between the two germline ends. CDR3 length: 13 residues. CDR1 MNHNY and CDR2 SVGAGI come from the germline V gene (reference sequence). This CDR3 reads CASSYFPDHIQYF. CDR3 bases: TGTGCCAGCAGTTATTTTCCGGACCACATTCAGTACTTC.

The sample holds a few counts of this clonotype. The CDR3 nucleotides read TGTGCCAGCAGCTTTTTGGGCTCGGAGCAGTACGTC. Its translation is CASSFLGSEQYV. This chain uses TRBV5-5 with TRBJ2-7; D remains unclear. The CDR3 runs to 12 residues. Germline V gene data show CDR1 as SGHKS and CDR2 as YYEKEE (reference sequence). Trimming took 2 bases from V and 7 from J, leaving 10 bases between them.

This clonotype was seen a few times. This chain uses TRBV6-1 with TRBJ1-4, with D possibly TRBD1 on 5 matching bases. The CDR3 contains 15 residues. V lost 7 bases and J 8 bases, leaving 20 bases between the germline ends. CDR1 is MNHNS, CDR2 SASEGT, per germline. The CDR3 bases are TGTGCCAGCACCCCGCCAGCAGGGTTGAACGAAAAACTGTTTTTT. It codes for CASTPPAGLNEKLFF.

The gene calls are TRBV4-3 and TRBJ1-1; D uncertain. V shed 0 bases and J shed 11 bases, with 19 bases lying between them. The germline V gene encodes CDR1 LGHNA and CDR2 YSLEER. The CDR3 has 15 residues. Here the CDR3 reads CASSQDLDLRATAFF. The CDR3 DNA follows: TGCGCCAGCAGCCAAGATTTAGATTTACGGGCGACCGCTTTCTTT.

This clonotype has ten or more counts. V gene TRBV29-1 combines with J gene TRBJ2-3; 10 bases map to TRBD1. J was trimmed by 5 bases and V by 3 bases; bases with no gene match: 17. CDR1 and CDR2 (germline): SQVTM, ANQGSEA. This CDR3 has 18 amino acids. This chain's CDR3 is CSVETWDRGLLAQDTQYF. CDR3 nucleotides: TGCAGCGTTGAGACTTGGGACAGGGGACTCCTAGCACAAGATACGCAGTATTTT.

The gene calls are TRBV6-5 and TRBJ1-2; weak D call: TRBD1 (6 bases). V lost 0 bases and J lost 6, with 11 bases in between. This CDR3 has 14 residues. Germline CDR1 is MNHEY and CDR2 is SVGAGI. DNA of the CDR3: TGTGCCAGCAGTTACTCGGTCAGGGGCAATGGCTACACCTTC. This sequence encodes CASSYSVRGNGYTF.

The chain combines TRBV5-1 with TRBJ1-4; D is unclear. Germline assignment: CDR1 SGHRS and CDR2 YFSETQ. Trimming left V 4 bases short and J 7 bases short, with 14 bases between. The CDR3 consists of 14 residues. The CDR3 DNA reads TGCGCCAGCAGCGGGAGAGGAGTGGGTGAAAAACTGTTTTTT. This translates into CASSGRGVGEKLFF.

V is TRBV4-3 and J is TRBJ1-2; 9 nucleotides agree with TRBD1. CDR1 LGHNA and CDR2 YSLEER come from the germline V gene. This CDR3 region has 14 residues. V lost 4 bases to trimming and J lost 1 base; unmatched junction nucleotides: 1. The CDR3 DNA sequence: TGCGCCAGCAGCCGGGGACAGGGTAACTATGGCTACACCTTC. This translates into CASSRGQGNYGYTF.

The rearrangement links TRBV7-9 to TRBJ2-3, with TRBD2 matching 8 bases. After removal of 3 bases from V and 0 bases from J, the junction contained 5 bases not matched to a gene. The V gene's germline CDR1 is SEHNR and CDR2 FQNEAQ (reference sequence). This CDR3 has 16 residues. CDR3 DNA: TGTGCCAGCAGCTTGGTCCAGCGGGGGAGCACAGATACGCAGTATTTT. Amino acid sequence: CASSLVQRGSTDTQYF.

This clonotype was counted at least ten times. The CDR3 coding sequence is TGTGCCAGCAGCTTGGCCCCTGGCAGGTGGCACACTGAAGCTTTCTTT. It is translated as CASSLAPGRWHTEAFF. This chain uses TRBV5-6 with TRBJ1-1; no reliable D call. The ends were cut back, 0 bases at V and 3 bases at J, with 15 bases in the middle. The germline V gene has CDR1 SGHDT and CDR2 YYEEEE. The CDR3 is 16 residues long.

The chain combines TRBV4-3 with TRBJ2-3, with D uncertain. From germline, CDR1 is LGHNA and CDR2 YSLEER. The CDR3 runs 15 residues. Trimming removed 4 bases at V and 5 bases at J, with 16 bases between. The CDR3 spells CASSPTPSLVDTQYF. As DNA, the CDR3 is TGCGCCAGCAGCCCGACCCCTTCCCTGGTAGATACGCAGTATTTT.

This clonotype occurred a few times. DNA for the CDR3: TGTGCCAGCAGCTTATTAGGGGTGGGACTAGCGGGGGGTCGATTCAATGAGCAGTTCTTC. Translation gives CASSLLGVGLAGGRFNEQFF. The rearrangement uses TRBV7-3 and TRBJ2-1, with TRBD2 identical over 15 bases. Germline CDR1 reads SGHTA; CDR2 reads FQGTGA. The V gene end was trimmed by 2 bases and the J gene end by 6 bases; junction bases not matched to a gene: 14. This CDR3 comprises 20 residues.

The CDR3: CASSQVGEGVGAFF. CDR3 sequence (DNA): TGCGCCAGCAGCCAAGTTGGGGAAGGGGTTGGAGCTTTCTTT. The rearrangement links TRBV4-1 to TRBJ1-1; tentative D call: TRBD1 (5 bases). V gave up 1 base and J gave up 10 bases, with 16 bases separating them. Germline lookup yields CDR1 MGHRA and CDR2 YSYEKL. The CDR3 consists of 14 residues.

CDR3 sequence: CATSRAGLDYGYTF. The CDR3 DNA reads as TGTGCCACCAGCAGAGCAGGGCTCGACTATGGCTACACCTTC. The V gene is TRBV15, the J gene TRBJ1-2, with TRBD1 as a possible D gene (5 bases). The germline gives CDR1 LNHNV, CDR2 YYDKDF (reference sequence). Trimming took 1 base from V and 3 from J, leaving 9 bases between them. The CDR3 runs to 14 residues.

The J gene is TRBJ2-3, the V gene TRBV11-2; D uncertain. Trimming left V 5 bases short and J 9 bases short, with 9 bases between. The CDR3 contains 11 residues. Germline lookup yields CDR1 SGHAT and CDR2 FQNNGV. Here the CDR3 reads CASSPLWTQYF. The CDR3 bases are TGTGCCAGCAGCCCTTTGTGGACGCAGTATTTT.

The CDR3 sequence is CASSSNPGELFF. The CDR3 nucleotides are TGTGCCAGCAGCTCAAATCCCGGGGAGCTGTTTTTT. V and J are TRBV7-6 and TRBJ2-2, with D unresolved. Per the germline V gene, CDR1 is SGHVS and CDR2 is FNYEAQ. There are 12 residues in the CDR3. V shed 4 bases and J shed 6 bases, with 6 bases lying between them. The whole variable domain, filled in from reference TRBV7-6 and TRBJ2-2, reads GAGVSQSPRYKVTKRGQDVALRCDPISGHVSLYWYRQALGQGPEFLTYFNYEAQQDKSGLPNDRFSAERPEGSISTLTIQRTEQRDSAMYRCASSSNPGELFFGEGSRLTVL.

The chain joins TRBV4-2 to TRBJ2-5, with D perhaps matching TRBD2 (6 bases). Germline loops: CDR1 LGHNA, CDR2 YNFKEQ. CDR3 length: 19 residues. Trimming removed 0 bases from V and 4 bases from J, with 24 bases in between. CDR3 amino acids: CASSQDDFVLAGSGETQYF. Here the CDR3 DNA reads TGTGCCAGCAGCCAAGATGACTTTGTATTGGCGGGGTCGGGAGAGACCCAGTACTTC.

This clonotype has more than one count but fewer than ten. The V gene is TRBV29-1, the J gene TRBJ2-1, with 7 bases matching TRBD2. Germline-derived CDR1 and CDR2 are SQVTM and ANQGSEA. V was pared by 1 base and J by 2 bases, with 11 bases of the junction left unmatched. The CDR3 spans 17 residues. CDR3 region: CSVEGSGEGPPYNEQFF. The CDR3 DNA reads TGCAGCGTTGAAGGCAGCGGGGAGGGGCCACCCTACAATGAGCAGTTCTTC.

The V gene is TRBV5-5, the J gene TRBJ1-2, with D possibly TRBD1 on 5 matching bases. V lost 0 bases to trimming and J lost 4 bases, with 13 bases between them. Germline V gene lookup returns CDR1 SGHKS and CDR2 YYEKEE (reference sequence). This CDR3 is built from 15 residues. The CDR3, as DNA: TGTGCCAGCAGCTTGGATGCAGGGCCCCTCTATGGCTACACCTTC. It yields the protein CASSLDAGPLYGYTF.

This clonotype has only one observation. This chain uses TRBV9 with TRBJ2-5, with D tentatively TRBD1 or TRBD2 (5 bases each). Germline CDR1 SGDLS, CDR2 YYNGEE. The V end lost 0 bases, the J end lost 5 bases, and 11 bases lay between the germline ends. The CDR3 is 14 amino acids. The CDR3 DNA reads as TGTGCCAGCAGCGTAGGAGAGGGGATCGAGACCCAGTACTTC. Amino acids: CASSVGEGIETQYF.

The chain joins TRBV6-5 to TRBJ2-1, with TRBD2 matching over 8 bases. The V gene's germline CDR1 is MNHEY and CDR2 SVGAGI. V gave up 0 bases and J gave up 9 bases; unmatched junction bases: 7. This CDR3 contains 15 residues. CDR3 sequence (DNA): TGTGCCAGCAGTTACTCTCGCGGGGGGCCGGTTGAGCAGTTCTTC. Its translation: CASSYSRGGPVEQFF.

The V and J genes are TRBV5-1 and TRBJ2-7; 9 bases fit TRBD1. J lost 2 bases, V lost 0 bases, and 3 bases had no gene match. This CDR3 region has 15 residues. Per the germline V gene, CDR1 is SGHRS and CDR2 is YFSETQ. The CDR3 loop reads CASSLAGQGTYEQYF. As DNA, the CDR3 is TGCGCCAGCAGCTTGGCGGGACAGGGAACCTACGAGCAGTACTTC. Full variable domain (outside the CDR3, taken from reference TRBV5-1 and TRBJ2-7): KAGVTQTPRYLIKTRGQQVTLSCSPISGHRSVSWYQQTPGQGLQFLFEYFSETQRNKGNFPGRFSGRQFSNSRSEMNVSTLELGDSALYLCASSLAGQGTYEQYFGPGTRLTVT.

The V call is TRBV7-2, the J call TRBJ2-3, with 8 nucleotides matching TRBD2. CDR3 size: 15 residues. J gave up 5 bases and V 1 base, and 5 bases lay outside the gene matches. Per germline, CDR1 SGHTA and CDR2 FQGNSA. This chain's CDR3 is CASSLVAGGGDTQYF. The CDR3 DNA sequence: TGTGCCAGCAGCTTAGTTGCCGGGGGGGGAGATACGCAGTATTTT.